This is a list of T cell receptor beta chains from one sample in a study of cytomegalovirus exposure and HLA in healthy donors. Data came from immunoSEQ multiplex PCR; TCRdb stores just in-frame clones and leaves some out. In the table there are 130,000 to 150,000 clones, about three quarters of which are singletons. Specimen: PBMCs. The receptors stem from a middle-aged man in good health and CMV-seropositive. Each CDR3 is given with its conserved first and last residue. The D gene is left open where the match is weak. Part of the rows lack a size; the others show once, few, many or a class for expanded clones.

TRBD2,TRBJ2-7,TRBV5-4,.,CASSFQRENEQYF,TGTGCCAGCAGCTTCCAGCGGGAGAACGAGCAGTACTTC
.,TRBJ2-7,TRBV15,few,CATSRDREGAGEQYF,TGTGCCACCAGCAGAGATCGGGAGGGGGCAGGGGAGCAGTACTTC
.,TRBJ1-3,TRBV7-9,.,CASSTQTADTGNTIYF,TGTGCCAGCAGCACGCAGACTGCAGATACTGGAAACACCATATATTTT
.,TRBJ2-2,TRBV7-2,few,CASSRTGLRELFF,TGTGCCAGCAGTCGAACAGGGCTCCGGGAGCTGTTTTTT
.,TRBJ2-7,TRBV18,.,CASSPAVTGLYEQYF,TGTGCCAGCTCACCAGCCGTGACAGGCCTCTACGAGCAGTACTTC
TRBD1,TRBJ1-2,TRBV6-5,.,CASSTNRGRGGYTF,TGTGCCAGCAGTACGAACAGGGGGCGGGGTGGCTACACCTTC
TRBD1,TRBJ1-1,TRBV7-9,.,CASSLDGTGVTEAFF,TGTGCCAGCAGCTTAGACGGAACAGGGGTAACTGAAGCTTTCTTT
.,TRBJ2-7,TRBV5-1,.,CASSLQWGPYEQYF,TGCGCCAGCAGCCTCCAATGGGGGCCCTACGAGCAGTACTTC
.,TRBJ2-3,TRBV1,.,CTSSHSVPGLDYTDTQYF,TGCACCAGCAGCCACTCCGTTCCGGGACTAGATTATACAGATACGCAGTATTTT
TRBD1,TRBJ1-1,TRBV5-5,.,CASSPDRGFTEAFF,TGTGCCAGCAGCCCTGACAGGGGTTTCACTGAAGCTTTCTTT
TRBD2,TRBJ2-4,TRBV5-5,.,CASSLSPYRGGLDKNIQYF,TGTGCCAGCAGCTTGTCACCCTATCGGGGGGGCCTGGACAAAAACATTCAGTACTTC
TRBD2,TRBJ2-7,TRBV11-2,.,CASTQERGSYEQYF,TGTGCCAGCACCCAGGAGCGGGGGAGCTACGAGCAGTACTTC
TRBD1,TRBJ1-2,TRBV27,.,CASNIRGRDYGYTF,TGTGCCAGCAACATTAGGGGGCGCGATTATGGCTACACCTTC
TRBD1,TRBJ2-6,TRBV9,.,CASSATVTGLRGVLTF,TGTGCCAGCAGCGCGACGGTGACAGGGTTAAGAGGGGTCCTGACTTTC
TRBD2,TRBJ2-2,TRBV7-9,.,CASSPIAGGPTGELFF,TGTGCCAGCAGCCCGATAGCGGGAGGGCCGACCGGGGAGCTGTTTTTT
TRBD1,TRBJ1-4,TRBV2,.,CASRPGQRNEKLFF,TGTGCCAGCAGACCGGGACAGAGGAATGAAAAACTGTTTTTT
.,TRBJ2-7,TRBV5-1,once,CASSFNYEQYF,TGCGCCAGCAGCTTTAATTACGAGCAGTACTTC
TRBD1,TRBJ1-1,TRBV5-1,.,CASSLRAGTGGRVEAFF,TGCGCCAGCAGCTTGAGGGCCGGGACAGGGGGCCGGGTAGAAGCTTTCTTT
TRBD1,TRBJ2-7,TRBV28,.,CASSPGQGFYEQYF,TGTGCCAGCAGTCCGGGACAGGGGTTCTACGAGCAGTACTTC
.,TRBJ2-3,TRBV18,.,CASSPNTGSTDTQYF,TGTGCCAGCTCACCCAATACAGGGAGCACAGATACGCAGTATTTT
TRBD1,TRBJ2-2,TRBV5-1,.,CASSLGGTGRTGELFF,TGCGCCAGCAGCTTGGGCGGGACAGGCCGAACGGGGGAGCTGTTTTTT
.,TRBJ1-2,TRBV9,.,CASSVDYRAYGYTF,TGTGCCAGCAGCGTAGATTACAGAGCCTATGGCTACACCTTC
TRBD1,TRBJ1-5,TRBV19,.,CASSTRQGSNQPQHF,TGTGCCAGTAGTACCCGACAGGGGAGCAATCAGCCCCAGCATTTT
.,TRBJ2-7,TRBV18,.,CASSPDYQGREQYF,TGTGCCAGCTCACCGGACTACCAGGGTCGCGAGCAGTACTTC
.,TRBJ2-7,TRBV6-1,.,CASAEGQPAEQYF,TGTGCCAGCGCAGAGGGACAACCGGCCGAGCAGTACTTC
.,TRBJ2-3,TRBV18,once,CASSPKLGRELDTQYF,TGTGCCAGCTCACCAAAACTCGGCAGGGAACTTGATACGCAGTATTTT
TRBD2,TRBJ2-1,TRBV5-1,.,CASSLEAGGGYNEQFF,TGCGCCAGCAGCTTGGAAGCGGGAGGAGGCTACAATGAGCAGTTCTTC
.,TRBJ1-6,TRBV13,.,CASSFRGNSPLHF,TGTGCCAGCAGCTTCCGGGGGAATTCACCCCTCCACTTT
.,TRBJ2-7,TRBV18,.,CASSRGRGYEQYF,TGTGCCAGCTCACGAGGACGGGGATACGAGCAGTACTTC
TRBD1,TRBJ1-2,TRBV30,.,CAWSGTGLPNYGYTF,TGTGCCTGGAGTGGGACAGGGCTTCCTAACTATGGCTACACCTTC
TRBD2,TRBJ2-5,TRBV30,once,CAWSPRTSGRAEETQYF,TGTGCCTGGAGTCCCCGGACTAGCGGGAGGGCCGAGGAGACCCAGTACTTC
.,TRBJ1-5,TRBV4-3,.,CASSQGPGQPQHF,TGCGCCAGCAGCCAAGGTCCCGGTCAGCCCCAGCATTTT
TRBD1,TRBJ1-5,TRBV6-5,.,CASSYSGQVDQPQHF,TGTGCCAGCAGTTACTCCGGACAGGTTGATCAGCCCCAGCATTTT
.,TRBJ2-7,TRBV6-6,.,CASSYPGQNEQYF,TGTGCCAGCAGTTACCCCGGACAGAACGAGCAGTACTTC
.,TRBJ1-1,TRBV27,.,CASKFTGSITEAFF,TGTGCCAGCAAGTTTACAGGTTCTATTACTGAAGCTTTCTTT
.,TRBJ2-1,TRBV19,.,CASSTNNEQFF,TGTGCCAGTAGTACCAACAATGAGCAGTTCTTC
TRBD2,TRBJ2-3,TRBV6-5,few,CASSYSSRGGKDTQYF,TGTGCCAGCAGTTACTCGAGCCGCGGGGGGAAAGATACGCAGTATTTT
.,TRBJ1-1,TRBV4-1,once,CASSQGTGRPMNTEAFF,TGCGCCAGCAGCCAAGGTACAGGCCGACCGATGAACACTGAAGCTTTCTTT
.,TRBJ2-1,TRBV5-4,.,CASTFRGLADNEQFF,TGTGCCAGCACCTTCAGGGGGCTAGCGGACAATGAGCAGTTCTTC
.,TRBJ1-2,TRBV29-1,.,CSVEEEGGYTF,TGCAGCGTTGAAGAGGAGGGAGGCTACACCTTC
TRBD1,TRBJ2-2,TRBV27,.,CASSSGTGKTGELFF,TGTGCCAGCAGCTCCGGGACAGGGAAAACCGGGGAGCTGTTTTTT
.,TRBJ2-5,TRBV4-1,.,CASSQGLVGSFQETQYF,TGCGCCAGCAGCCAAGGGTTAGTCGGGAGTTTCCAAGAGACCCAGTACTTC
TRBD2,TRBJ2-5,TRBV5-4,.,CASSLSLAASQETQYF,TGTGCCAGCAGCTTAAGCCTAGCGGCATCTCAAGAGACCCAGTACTTC
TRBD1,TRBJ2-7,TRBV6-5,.,CASSYSSRGRGYEQYF,TGTGCCAGCAGTTACTCCTCCAGGGGGCGCGGGTACGAGCAGTACTTC
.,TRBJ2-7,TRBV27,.,CASSLWRTTGAYEQYF,TGTGCCAGCAGTTTATGGAGGACTACCGGAGCCTACGAGCAGTACTTC
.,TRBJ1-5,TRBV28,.,CASSLSGSNDPPQHF,TGTGCCAGCAGTTTATCAGGCTCGAACGACCCGCCCCAGCATTTT
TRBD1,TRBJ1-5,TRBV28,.,CASRPTGDSNQPQHF,TGTGCCAGCAGACCGACAGGGGATAGCAATCAGCCCCAGCATTTT
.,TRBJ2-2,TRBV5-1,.,CASSIIQGGNTGELFF,TGCGCCAGCAGTATAATCCAGGGCGGCAACACCGGGGAGCTGTTTTTT
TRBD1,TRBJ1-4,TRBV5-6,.,CASNSDRGSEKLFF,TGTGCCAGCAACTCAGACAGGGGCAGTGAAAAACTGTTTTTT
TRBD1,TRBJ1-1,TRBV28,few,CASSWDRAEAFF,TGTGCCAGCAGTTGGGACAGGGCTGAAGCTTTCTTT
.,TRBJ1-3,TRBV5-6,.,CASSLGLSSGNTIYF,TGTGCCAGCAGCTTGGGTCTCAGCTCTGGAAACACCATATATTTT
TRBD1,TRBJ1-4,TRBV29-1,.,CSATGGFSEKLFF,TGCAGCGCAACAGGGGGTTTTTCGGAAAAACTGTTTTTT
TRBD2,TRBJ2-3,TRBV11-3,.,CASSLGLASTDTQYF,TGTGCCAGCAGCTTAGGACTAGCGAGCACAGATACGCAGTATTTT
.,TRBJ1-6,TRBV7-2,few,CASSLGQAAAALHF,TGTGCCAGCAGCTTAGGACAGGCTGCGGCGGCCCTCCACTTT
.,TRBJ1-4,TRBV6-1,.,CASSDPGRGPSNEKLFF,TGTGCCAGCAGTGACCCCGGGCGGGGCCCCTCTAATGAAAAACTGTTTTTT
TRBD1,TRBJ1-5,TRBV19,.,CASSVGQGTYQPQHF,TGTGCCAGTAGTGTCGGACAGGGGACGTATCAGCCCCAGCATTTT
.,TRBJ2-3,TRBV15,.,CATSRALVLDTQYF,TGTGCCACCAGCAGAGCACTAGTCCTGGATACGCAGTATTTT
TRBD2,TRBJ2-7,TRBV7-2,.,CASSPPGGRYEQYF,TGTGCCAGCAGCCCCCCGGGCGGGAGATACGAGCAGTACTTC
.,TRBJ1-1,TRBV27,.,CASRTDREAFF,TGTGCCAGCAGAACCGACAGGGAAGCTTTCTTT